The rows below give T cell receptor beta chains drawn from one sample of a study of blood T cell repertoires in COVID-19. Assay: immunoSEQ multiplex PCR; the TCRdb copy retains only in-frame clones and omits some. The table records over 35,000 clones, roughly 71% of them present only once. Sequences were obtained from peripheral blood. The source is a man of 80 years or more with acute or convalescent COVID-19. The CDR3 runs from the conserved cysteine through the conserved F or W. Fields, in order: clone size, V gene, J gene, D gene, CDR3 protein, CDR3 DNA. A D gene is named only where the DNA matches it firmly. Rows give clone size only sometimes, using once, few, many, or a class for an expanded clone.

abundance: few
v_gene: TRBV7-2
j_gene: TRBJ2-7
d_gene: NA
CDR3aa: CASSRGTYEQYF
CDR3nt: TGTGCCAGCAGCCGGGGAACCTACGAGCAGTACTTC

abundance: NA
v_gene: TRBV5-1
j_gene: TRBJ1-2
d_gene: TRBD1
CDR3aa: CASRTDRGWNYGYTF
CDR3nt: TGCGCCAGCAGAACGGACAGGGGTTGGAACTATGGCTACACCTTC

abundance: NA
v_gene: TRBV5-1
j_gene: TRBJ1-6
d_gene: TRBD1
CDR3aa: CASSTQGQGVGDSPLHF
CDR3nt: TGCGCCAGCAGCACCCAGGGACAGGGAGTTGGGGATTCACCCCTCCACTTT

abundance: NA
v_gene: TRBV28
j_gene: TRBJ2-1
d_gene: NA
CDR3aa: CASSPPAGLVEQFF
CDR3nt: TGTGCCAGCAGTCCCCCTGCAGGGTTGGTTGAGCAGTTCTTC

abundance: NA
v_gene: TRBV10-2
j_gene: TRBJ1-2
d_gene: NA
CDR3aa: CASSVEGNYGYTF
CDR3nt: TGCGCCAGCAGTGTTGAGGGAAACTATGGCTACACCTTC

abundance: NA
v_gene: TRBV19
j_gene: TRBJ1-6
d_gene: NA
CDR3aa: CASGQSYNSPLHF
CDR3nt: TGTGCCAGCGGACAGAGCTATAATTCACCCCTCCACTTT

abundance: NA
v_gene: TRBV7-2
j_gene: TRBJ2-7
d_gene: NA
CDR3aa: CASSFLASVYEQYF
CDR3nt: TGTGCCAGCAGCTTCCTAGCTTCAGTCTACGAGCAGTACTTC

abundance: NA
v_gene: TRBV7-3
j_gene: TRBJ2-1
d_gene: NA
CDR3aa: CASSEGGNNEQFF
CDR3nt: TGTGCCAGCAGCGAGGGGGGGAACAATGAGCAGTTCTTC

abundance: NA
v_gene: TRBV7-3
j_gene: TRBJ2-5
d_gene: TRBD1
CDR3aa: CASSSDREETQYF
CDR3nt: TGTGCCAGCAGCTCGGACAGGGAAGAGACCCAGTACTTC

abundance: NA
v_gene: TRBV7-2
j_gene: TRBJ1-2
d_gene: NA
CDR3aa: CASSLGFGEGYTF
CDR3nt: TGTGCCAGCAGCTTAGGATTCGGGGAGGGCTACACCTTC

abundance: NA
v_gene: TRBV3-1/TRBV3-2
j_gene: TRBJ2-5
d_gene: TRBD2
CDR3aa: CASSQGWWRLAGEIGTETQYF
CDR3nt: TGTGCCAGCAGCCAAGGGTGGTGGCGCCTAGCGGGGGAAATCGGTACGGAGACCCAGTACTTC

abundance: NA
v_gene: TRBV5-6
j_gene: TRBJ2-1
d_gene: TRBD2
CDR3aa: CASSPGLANEQFF
CDR3nt: TGTGCCAGCAGCCCGGGACTAGCGAATGAGCAGTTCTTC

abundance: NA
v_gene: TRBV12-5
j_gene: TRBJ1-5
d_gene: NA
CDR3aa: CASVWGDQPQHF
CDR3nt: TGTGCTAGTGTTTGGGGGGATCAGCCCCAGCATTTT

abundance: once
v_gene: TRBV6-5
j_gene: TRBJ1-1
d_gene: TRBD1
CDR3aa: CASSFSPGQVEAFF
CDR3nt: TGTGCCAGCAGTTTTTCCCCCGGACAGGTTGAAGCTTTCTTT

abundance: NA
v_gene: TRBV7-8
j_gene: TRBJ2-1
d_gene: TRBD2
CDR3aa: CASSRRGTSGGAYNEQFF
CDR3nt: TGTGCCAGCAGCCGCCGCGGGACTAGCGGGGGGGCCTACAATGAGCAGTTCTTC

abundance: NA
v_gene: TRBV19
j_gene: TRBJ1-1
d_gene: TRBD1
CDR3aa: CASSRDRGSTEAFF
CDR3nt: TGTGCCAGTAGCCGGGACAGGGGTAGCACTGAAGCTTTCTTT

abundance: NA
v_gene: TRBV7-2
j_gene: TRBJ2-7
d_gene: TRBD1
CDR3aa: CASSQTGGAGEQYF
CDR3nt: TGTGCCAGCAGCCAGACAGGGGGCGCGGGCGAGCAGTACTTC

abundance: NA
v_gene: TRBV30
j_gene: TRBJ2-1
d_gene: NA
CDR3aa: CAWTGDSYNEQFF
CDR3nt: TGTGCCTGGACCGGGGACTCCTACAATGAGCAGTTCTTC

abundance: NA
v_gene: TRBV7-2
j_gene: TRBJ2-1
d_gene: TRBD2
CDR3aa: CASSFLSGISYNEQFF
CDR3nt: TGTGCCAGCAGCTTCTTAAGCGGGATCTCCTACAATGAGCAGTTCTTC

abundance: NA
v_gene: TRBV30
j_gene: TRBJ2-5
d_gene: TRBD1
CDR3aa: CASSQGVLETQYF
CDR3nt: TGTGCCTCGTCGCAGGGGGTACTCGAGACCCAGTACTTC

abundance: NA
v_gene: TRBV5-1
j_gene: TRBJ1-1
d_gene: NA
CDR3aa: CASSLDRNTEAFF
CDR3nt: TGCGCCAGCAGCTTGGACAGAAACACTGAAGCTTTCTTT

abundance: NA
v_gene: TRBV5-1
j_gene: TRBJ2-2
d_gene: TRBD1
CDR3aa: CATHRGQGTGELFF
CDR3nt: TGCGCCACCCACAGGGGGCAGGGCACCGGGGAGCTGTTTTTT